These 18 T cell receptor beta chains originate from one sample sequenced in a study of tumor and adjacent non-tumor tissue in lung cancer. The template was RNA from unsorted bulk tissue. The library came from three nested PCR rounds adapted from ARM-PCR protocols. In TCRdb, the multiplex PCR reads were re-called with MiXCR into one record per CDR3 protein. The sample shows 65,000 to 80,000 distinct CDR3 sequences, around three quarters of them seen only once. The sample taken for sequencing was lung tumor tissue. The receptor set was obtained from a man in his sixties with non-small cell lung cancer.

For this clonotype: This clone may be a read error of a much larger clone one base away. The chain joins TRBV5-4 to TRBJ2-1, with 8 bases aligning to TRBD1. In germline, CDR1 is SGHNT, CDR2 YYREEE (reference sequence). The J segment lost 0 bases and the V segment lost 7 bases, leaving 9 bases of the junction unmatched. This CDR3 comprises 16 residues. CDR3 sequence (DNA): TGTGCCAGCGGCCCAGGGGGCGCCCTCTCCTACAATGAGCAGTTCTTC. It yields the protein CASGPGGALSYNEQFF.

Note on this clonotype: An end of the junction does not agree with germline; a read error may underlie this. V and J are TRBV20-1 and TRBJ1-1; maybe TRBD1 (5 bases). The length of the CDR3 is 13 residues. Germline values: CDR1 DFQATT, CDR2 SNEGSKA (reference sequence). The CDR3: CSASRGRGTETFF. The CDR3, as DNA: TGCAGTGCTAGTCGGGGGAGGGGCACTGAAACTTTCTTT.

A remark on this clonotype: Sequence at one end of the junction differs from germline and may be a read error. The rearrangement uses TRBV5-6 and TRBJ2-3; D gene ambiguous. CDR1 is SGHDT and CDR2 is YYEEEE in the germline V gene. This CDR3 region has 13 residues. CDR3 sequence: CASSEMTAYTQYF. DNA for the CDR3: TGTGCCAGCAGCGAGATGACGGCATATACGCAATATTTT.

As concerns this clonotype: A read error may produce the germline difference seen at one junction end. Written as DNA, the CDR3 is TGTGCCAGCAGTTACTCGAGGCGGGAGACGGCCAGGAAGTATTTC. Amino acid sequence: CASSYSRRETARKYF. The chain has TRBV6-5 and TRBJ2-7; 7 bases map to TRBD2. CDR3 length: 15 amino acids. Per germline, CDR1 MNHEY and CDR2 SVGAGI.

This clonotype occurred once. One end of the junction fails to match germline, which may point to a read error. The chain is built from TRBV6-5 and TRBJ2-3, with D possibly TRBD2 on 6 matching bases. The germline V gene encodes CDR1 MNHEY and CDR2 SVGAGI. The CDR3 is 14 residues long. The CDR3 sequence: CVSRPGVSADTQYF. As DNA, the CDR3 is TGTGTCAGCCGCCCGGGGGTTAGCGCAGATACGCAGTATTTT.

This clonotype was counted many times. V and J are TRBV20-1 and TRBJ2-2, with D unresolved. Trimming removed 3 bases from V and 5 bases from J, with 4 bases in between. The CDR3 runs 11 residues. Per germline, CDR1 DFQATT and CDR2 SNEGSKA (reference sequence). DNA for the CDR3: TGCAGTGCTAGTCTGACCGGGGAGCTGTTTTTT. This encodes CSASLTGELFF.

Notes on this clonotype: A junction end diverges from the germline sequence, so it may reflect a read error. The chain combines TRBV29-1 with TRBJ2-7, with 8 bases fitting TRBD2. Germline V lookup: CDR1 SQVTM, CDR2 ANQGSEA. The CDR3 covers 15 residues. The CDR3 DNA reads TGCAGCGCTGAAGACACGGGACTAGTGACGGGGGAGCAGTACTTC. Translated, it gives CSAEDTGLVTGEQYF.

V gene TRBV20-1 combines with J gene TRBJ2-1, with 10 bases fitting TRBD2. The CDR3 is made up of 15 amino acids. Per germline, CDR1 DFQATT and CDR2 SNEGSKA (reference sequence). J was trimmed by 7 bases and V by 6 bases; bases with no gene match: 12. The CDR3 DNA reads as TGCAGTGCCGAAAGATTAGCGGGAGGAGGAAATGAGCAGTTCTTC. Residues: CSAERLAGGGNEQFF.

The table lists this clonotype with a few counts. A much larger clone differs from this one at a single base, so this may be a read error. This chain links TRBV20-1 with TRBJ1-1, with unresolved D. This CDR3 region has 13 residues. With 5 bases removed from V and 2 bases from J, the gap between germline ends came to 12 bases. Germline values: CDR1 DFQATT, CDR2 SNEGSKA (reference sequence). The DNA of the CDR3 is TGCAGTGCTCCCGGGATAGCAAACACTGAAGCTTTCTTT. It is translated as CSAPGIANTEAFF.

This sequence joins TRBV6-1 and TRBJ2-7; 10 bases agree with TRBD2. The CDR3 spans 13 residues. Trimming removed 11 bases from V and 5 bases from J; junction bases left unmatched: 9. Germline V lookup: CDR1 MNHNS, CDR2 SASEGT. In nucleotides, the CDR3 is TGTGCCGACAGTGGGACTAGCGTTAACGAGCAGTACTTC. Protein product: CADSGTSVNEQYF.

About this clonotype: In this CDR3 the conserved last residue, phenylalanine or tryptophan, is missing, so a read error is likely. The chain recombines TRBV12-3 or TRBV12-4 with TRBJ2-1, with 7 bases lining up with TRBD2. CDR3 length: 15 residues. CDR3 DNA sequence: TGTACCAGCAGTTTCCCTCAGCGGGACCACAATAAGCAGTTCCTC. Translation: CTSSFPQRDHNKQFL.

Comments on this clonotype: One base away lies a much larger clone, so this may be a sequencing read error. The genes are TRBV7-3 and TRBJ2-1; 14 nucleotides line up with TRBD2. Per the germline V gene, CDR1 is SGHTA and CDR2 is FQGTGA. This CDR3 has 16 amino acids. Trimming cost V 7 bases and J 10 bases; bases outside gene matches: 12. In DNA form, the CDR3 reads TGTGCCAGCATCACCCCGGGACTAGCGGGAGATCAGGAGCAGTTCTTC. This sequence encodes CASITPGLAGDQEQFF.

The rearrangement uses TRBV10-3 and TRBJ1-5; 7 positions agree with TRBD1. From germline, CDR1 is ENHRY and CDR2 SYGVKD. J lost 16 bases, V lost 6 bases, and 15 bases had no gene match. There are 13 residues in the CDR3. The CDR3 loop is CAISSDRAGPKHF. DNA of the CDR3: TGTGCCATCAGCAGCGACAGGGCAGGACCCAAACATTTT.

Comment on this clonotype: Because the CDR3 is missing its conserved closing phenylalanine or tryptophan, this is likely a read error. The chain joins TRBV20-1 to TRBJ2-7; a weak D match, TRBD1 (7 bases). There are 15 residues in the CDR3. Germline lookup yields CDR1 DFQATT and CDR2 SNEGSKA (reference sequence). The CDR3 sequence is CSASGIRGDSYEQYL. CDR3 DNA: TGCAGTGCTAGTGGGATCAGGGGGGACTCCTACGAACAGTACTTA.

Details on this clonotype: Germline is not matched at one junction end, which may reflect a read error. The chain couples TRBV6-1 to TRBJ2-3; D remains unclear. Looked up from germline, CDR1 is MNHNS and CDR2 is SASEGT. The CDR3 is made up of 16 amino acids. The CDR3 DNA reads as TGTGCTAGCAGTGACTTGACATGTTCTAGCACAGATACGCAGTATTTT. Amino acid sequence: CASSDLTCSSTDTQYF.

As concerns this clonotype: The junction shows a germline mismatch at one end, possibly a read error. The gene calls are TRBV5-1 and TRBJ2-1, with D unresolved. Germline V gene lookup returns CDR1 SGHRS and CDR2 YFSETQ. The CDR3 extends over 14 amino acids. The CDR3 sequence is CARSPGASNNKQFF. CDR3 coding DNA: TGCGCTAGAAGCCCCGGCGCGAGCAACAATAAGCAGTTCTTC.

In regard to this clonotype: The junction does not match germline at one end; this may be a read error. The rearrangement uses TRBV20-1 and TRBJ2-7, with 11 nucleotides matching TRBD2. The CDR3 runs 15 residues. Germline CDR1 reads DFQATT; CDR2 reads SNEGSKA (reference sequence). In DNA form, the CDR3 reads TGCAGTGTTAGAAAGGGGCTAGCGGGAGGACGAGAGCAGTACTTC. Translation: CSVRKGLAGGREQYF.

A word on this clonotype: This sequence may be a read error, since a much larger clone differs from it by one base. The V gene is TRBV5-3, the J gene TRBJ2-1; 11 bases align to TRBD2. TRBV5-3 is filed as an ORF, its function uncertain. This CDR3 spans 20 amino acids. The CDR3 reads CARSLWHRTSGPSSYNEHFF. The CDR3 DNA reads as TGTGCCAGAAGCTTGTGGCATAGGACTAGCGGGCCCAGCTCCTACAATGAGCACTTCTTC.